This TCR beta chain originates from a study of identifying expanded T cells in peripheral blood. General study results and limits: Over about two and four weeks, about 17 and 20 clones changed, versus approximately 1.1 between replicates.

As for this clone: Its antigen is not known.

Trimming removed 0 bases from V and 0 bases from J, with 11 bases in between. The germline V gene encodes CDR1 MNHNS and CDR2 SASEGT. CDR3 length: 16 residues. Collection occurred without any documented infections or immune events in donors. The protocol was immunoSEQ multiplex PCR, while the TCRdb copy is restricted to in-frame clones and leaves out a portion. This sample carries 45,000 to 75,000 clones, around 83% of them seen once, and the ten largest clones take about a sixth. The sample consisted of blood. This clonotype originated in a person aged 18 to 70 in good health. V gene TRBV6-1 combines with J gene TRBJ1-2; unclear D gene. CDR3 region: CASSEAWEGANYGYTF. The DNA for the CDR3 is TGTGCCAGCAGTGAAGCGTGGGAGGGAGCTAACTATGGCTACACCTTC.